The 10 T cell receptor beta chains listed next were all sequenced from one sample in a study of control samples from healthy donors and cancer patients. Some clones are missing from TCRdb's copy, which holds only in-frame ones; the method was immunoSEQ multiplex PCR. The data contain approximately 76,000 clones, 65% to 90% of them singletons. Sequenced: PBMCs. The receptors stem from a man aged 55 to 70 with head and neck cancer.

The chain's CDR3 is CASSGGTGNRRGEQFF. CDR3 coding DNA: TGTGCCAGCAGCGGGGGGACAGGTAATCGACGTGGTGAGCAGTTCTTC. The chain has TRBV7-9 and TRBJ2-1, with TRBD1 matching over 8 bases. CDR3 length: 16 residues. Germline CDR1 reads SEHNR; CDR2 reads FQNEAQ (reference sequence). Germline trimming cut 5 bases from V and 9 bases from J; bases unmatched to any gene: 15.

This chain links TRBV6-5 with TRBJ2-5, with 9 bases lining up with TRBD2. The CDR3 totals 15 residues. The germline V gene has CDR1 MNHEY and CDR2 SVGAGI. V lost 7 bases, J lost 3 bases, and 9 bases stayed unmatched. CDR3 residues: CASTLTSGLKETQYF. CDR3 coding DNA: TGTGCCAGCACCTTGACTAGCGGACTAAAAGAGACCCAGTACTTC.

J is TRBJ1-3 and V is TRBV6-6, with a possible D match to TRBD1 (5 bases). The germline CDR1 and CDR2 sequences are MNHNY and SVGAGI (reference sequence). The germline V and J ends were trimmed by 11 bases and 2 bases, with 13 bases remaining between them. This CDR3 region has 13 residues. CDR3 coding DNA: TGTGCCGTCCACGGGGGGGCTGGAAACACCATATATTTT. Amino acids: CAVHGGAGNTIYF.

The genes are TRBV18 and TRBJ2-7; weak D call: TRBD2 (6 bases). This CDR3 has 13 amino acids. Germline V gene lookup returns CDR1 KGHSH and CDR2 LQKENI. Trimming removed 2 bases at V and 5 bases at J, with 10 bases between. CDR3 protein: CASSPGGGDEQYF. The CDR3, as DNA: TGTGCCAGCTCACCAGGAGGAGGGGACGAGCAGTACTTC.

In DNA, the CDR3 is TGTGCCAGCTCACCGAACGGACAGGCCCTGAACACTGAAGCTTTCTTT. This codes for CASSPNGQALNTEAFF. The J gene is TRBJ1-1, the V gene TRBV18; 7 bases line up with TRBD1. Per germline, CDR1 KGHSH and CDR2 LQKENI. The CDR3 runs to 16 residues. With V trimmed by 3 bases and J by 0 bases, 7 bases remained unmatched.

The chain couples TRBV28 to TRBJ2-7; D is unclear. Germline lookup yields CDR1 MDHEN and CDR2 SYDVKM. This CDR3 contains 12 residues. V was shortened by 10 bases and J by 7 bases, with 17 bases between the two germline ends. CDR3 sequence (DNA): TGTGCCACCCACTCGGAGTCCGGGGAGCAGTACTTC. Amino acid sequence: CATHSESGEQYF.

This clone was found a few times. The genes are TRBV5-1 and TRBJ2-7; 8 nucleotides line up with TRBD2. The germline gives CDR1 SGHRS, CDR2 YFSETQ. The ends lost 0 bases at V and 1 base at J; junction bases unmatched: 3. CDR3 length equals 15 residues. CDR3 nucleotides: TGCGCCAGCAGCTTGGACCCGGGGGGGTCCTACGAGCAGTACTTC. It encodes CASSLDPGGSYEQYF.

DNA for the CDR3: TGCGCCAGCAGCTTGGAGTGGGGGTTAGATTCACCCCTCCACTTT. It yields the protein CASSLEWGLDSPLHF. The chain couples TRBV5-1 to TRBJ1-6; D possibly corresponds to TRBD1 (5 bases). The CDR3 length is 15 residues. The V gene lost 0 bases and the J gene lost 8 bases, with 12 bases spanning the gap. Germline V gene lookup returns CDR1 SGHRS and CDR2 YFSETQ.

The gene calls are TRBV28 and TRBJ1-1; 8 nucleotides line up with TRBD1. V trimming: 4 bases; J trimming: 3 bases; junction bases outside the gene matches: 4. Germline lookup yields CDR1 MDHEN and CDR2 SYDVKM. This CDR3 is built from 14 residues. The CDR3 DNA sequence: TGTGCCAGCAGTTCCGGACAGGGTGACACTGAAGCTTTCTTT. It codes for CASSSGQGDTEAFF.

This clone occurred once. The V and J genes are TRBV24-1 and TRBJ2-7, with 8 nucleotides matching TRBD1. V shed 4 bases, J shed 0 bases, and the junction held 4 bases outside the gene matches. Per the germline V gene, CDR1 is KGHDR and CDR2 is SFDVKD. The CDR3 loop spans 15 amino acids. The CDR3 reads CATSDPQGASYEQYF. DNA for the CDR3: TGTGCCACCAGTGACCCGCAGGGGGCCTCCTACGAGCAGTACTTC.